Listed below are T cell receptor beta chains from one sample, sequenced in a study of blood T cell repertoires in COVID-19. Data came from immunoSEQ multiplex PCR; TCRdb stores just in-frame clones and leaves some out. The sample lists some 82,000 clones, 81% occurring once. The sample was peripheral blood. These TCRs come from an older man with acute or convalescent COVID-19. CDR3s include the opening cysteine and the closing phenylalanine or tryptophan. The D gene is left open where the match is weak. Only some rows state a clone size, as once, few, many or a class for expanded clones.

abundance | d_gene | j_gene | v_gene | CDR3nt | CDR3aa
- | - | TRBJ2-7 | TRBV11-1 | TGTGCCAGCGGCGGCACCCGCTACGAGCAGTACTTC | CASGGTRYEQYF
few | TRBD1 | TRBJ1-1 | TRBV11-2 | TGTGCCAGCAGCTTAGATCGGCAGGGGGCGGCTTTCTTT | CASSLDRQGAAFF
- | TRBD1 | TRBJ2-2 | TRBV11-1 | TGTGCCAGCATCCCTCAGGGGGCCTTGAACACCGGGGAGCTGTTTTTT | CASIPQGALNTGELFF
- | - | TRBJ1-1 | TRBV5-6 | TGTGCCAGCAGCTTGTGGCAGGGGATGAACACTGAAGCTTTCTTT | CASSLWQGMNTEAFF
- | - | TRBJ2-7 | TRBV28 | TGTGCCAGCACCACTGGGCTCTACGAGCAGTACTTC | CASTTGLYEQYF
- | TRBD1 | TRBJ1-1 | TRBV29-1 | TGCAGCGTTGGGACAGGGAACACTGAAGCTTTCTTT | CSVGTGNTEAFF
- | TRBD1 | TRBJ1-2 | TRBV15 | TGTGCCACCAGCAGGGACTGGACAGGTTCTAACTATGGCTACACCTTC | CATSRDWTGSNYGYTF
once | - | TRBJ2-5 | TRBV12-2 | TGTGCAAGTCGTCACAGGGGGAGGGCACAAGAGACCCAGTACTTC | CASRHRGRAQETQYF
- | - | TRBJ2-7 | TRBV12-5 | TGTGCTAGTGGTTTGGTACCCGACAGCTCCTACGAGCAGTACTTC | CASGLVPDSSYEQYF
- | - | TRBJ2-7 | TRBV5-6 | TGTGCCAGCAGTTACGGTTACGGGAACGAGCAGTACTTC | CASSYGYGNEQYF
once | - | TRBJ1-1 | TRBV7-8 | TGTGCCAGCAGCTCAGGGGTAAGGACCAGCACTGAAGCTTTCTTT | CASSSGVRTSTEAFF
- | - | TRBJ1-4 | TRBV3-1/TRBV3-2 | TGTGCCAGCAGCCAAGCGGGTTCAGCTAATGAAAAACTGTTTTTT | CASSQAGSANEKLFF
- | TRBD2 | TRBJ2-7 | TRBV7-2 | TGTGCCAGCAGCTTAGTATCGGTGGGCGGGGGCTCCTACGAGCAGTACTTC | CASSLVSVGGGSYEQYF
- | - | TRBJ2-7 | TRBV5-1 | TGCGCCAGCAGCCCTTCTAGCTCCATCGGCTACGAGCAGTACTTC | CASSPSSSIGYEQYF
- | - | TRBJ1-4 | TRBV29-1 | TGCAGCGCCGAAGGGGGGGATGAAAAACTGTTTTTT | CSAEGGDEKLFF
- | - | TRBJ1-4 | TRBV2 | TGTGCCAGCGCTAGGGAAAAACTGTTTTTT | CASAREKLFF
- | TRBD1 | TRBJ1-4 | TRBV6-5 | TGTGCCATTAAACGGGACAGCGCTACTGAAAAACTGTTTTTT | CAIKRDSATEKLFF
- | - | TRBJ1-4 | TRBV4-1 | TGCGCCAGCAGCCAAGTGCACAGTTCTAATGAAAAACTGTTTTTT | CASSQVHSSNEKLFF
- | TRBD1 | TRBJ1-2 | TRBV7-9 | TGTGCCAGCAGCTTAGCGCTGGGGGACAGGGTTGGCTACACCTTC | CASSLALGDRVGYTF
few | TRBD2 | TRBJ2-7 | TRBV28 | TGTGCCAGCAGTTTATTAGGGACTAGCGGGAGGTACGAGCAGTACTTC | CASSLLGTSGRYEQYF
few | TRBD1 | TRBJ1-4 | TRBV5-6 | TGTGCCAGCAGCTTGGGGGCAGGGGGCGCAGAAAAACTGTTTTTT | CASSLGAGGAEKLFF
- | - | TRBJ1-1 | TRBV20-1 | TGCAGTGCTAGTCCGAGGAACACTGAAGCTTTCTTT | CSASPRNTEAFF
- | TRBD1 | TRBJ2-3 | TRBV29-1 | TGCAGCGGCTGGGACAGGGAGGCGCAGTATTTT | CSGWDREAQYF
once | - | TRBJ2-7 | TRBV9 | TGTGCCAGCAGCGTAGAAGGGGGAAGGGTGTACGAGCAGTACTTC | CASSVEGGRVYEQYF
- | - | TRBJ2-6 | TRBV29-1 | TGCAGCGTTGGGGGGGATCCCTCTGGGGCCAACGTCCTGACTTTC | CSVGGDPSGANVLTF
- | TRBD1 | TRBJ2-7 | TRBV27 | TGTGCCAGCAGTTTATCCGTGGGACAGGGATGGGTAAAGCAGTACTTC | CASSLSVGQGWVKQYF
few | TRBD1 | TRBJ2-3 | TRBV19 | TGTGCCAGTAGTATACAGGGGGCGAGGGCAGATACGCAGTATTTT | CASSIQGARADTQYF
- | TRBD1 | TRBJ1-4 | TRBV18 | TGTGCCAGCTCACTCGGGACAGATGAAAAACTGTTTTTT | CASSLGTDEKLFF
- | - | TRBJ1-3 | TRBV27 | TGTGCCAGCAGGCAAGGGGCTAGCTCTGGAAACACCATATATTTT | CASRQGASSGNTIYF
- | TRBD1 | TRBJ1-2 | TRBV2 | TGTGCCAGCAGAGAACAGGGGGGACACTATGGCTACACCTTC | CASREQGGHYGYTF
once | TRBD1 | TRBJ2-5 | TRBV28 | TGTGCCAGCAAGACCAGGGGGCAAGAGACCCAGTACTTC | CASKTRGQETQYF
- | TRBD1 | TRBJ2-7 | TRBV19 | TGTGCCAGTAGTGCGATCCGGGACAGGGCGAGCGAGCAGTACTTC | CASSAIRDRASEQYF
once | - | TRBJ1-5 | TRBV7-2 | TGTGCCAGCAGGGCAGGGAATCAGCCCCAGCATTTT | CASRAGNQPQHF
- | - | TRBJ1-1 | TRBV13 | TGTGCCAGCAGCCGGACAGTTAACACTGAAGCTTTCTTT | CASSRTVNTEAFF
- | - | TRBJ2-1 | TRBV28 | TGTGCCAGCAGCCCCCCAGGCCTCAATGAGCAGTTCTTC | CASSPPGLNEQFF
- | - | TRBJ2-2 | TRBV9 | TGTGCCAGCAGCGTAGCAGGGCCTAACACCGGGGAGCTGTTTTTT | CASSVAGPNTGELFF
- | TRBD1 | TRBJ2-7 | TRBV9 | TGTGCCAGCAGCGTGACCGGGACAGGGGTTTCCGAGCAGTACTTC | CASSVTGTGVSEQYF
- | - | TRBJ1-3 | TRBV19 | TGTGCCAGTAGTATCGCCAACAGGAAGGCTGGAAACACCATATATTTT | CASSIANRKAGNTIYF
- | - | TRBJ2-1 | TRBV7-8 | TGTGCCAGCAGCTCGACTAGTTCCAATGAGCAGTTCTTC | CASSSTSSNEQFF
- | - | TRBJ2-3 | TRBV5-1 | TGCGCCAGCAGCGACAGAGCCCGGACAGATACGCAGTATTTT | CASSDRARTDTQYF
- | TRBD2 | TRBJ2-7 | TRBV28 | TGTGCCAGCAGTACCTCCGGGACTAGCGGCTCCTACGAGCAGTACTTC | CASSTSGTSGSYEQYF
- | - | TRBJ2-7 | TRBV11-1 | TGTGCCAGCAGCCCCGGCCCCCGGGGATACGAGCAGTACTTC | CASSPGPRGYEQYF
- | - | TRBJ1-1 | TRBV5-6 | TGTGCCAGCAGCTTTAAAGGCAGAGGGAGGTCGGGGTCAGCTTTCTTT | CASSFKGRGRSGSAFF
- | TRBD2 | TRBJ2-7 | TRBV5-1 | TGCGCCAGCAGCTTGGAGCGGGGGAACGGCGAGCAGTACTTC | CASSLERGNGEQYF
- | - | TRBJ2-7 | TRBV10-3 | TGTGCCATCAGTGATAGGCAGGGTGATGAGCAGTACTTC | CAISDRQGDEQYF
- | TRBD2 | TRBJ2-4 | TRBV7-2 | TGTGCCAGCAGCTTAGGACTAGCGACCATTCAGTACTTC | CASSLGLATIQYF
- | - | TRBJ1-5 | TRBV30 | TGTGCCTGGACGAGCAAACGGGATCCTAATAGCAATCAGCCCCAGCATTTT | CAWTSKRDPNSNQPQHF
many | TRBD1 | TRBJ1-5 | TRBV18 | TGTGCCAGCTCACTAAGACAGGGTAGCAATCAGCCCCAGCATTTT | CASSLRQGSNQPQHF
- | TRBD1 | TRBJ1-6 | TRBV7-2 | TGTGCCAGCAGCCCTGACAGGGGAGGTTATAATTCACCCCTCCACTTT | CASSPDRGGYNSPLHF
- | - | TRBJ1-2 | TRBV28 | TGTGCCAGCGGGGGAGGGCCCGGGACAATCTATGGCTACACCTTC | CASGGGPGTIYGYTF
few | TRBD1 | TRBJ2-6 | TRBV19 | TGTGCCAGTAGTCCCAGAGAGGGGGCCTCTGGGGCCAACGTCCTGACTTTC | CASSPREGASGANVLTF
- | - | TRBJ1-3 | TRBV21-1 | TGTGCCAGCAGCAAAGTTCCGCCTTCGGAGGGAAACACCATATATTTT | CASSKVPPSEGNTIYF
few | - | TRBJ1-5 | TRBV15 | TGTGCCACCAGCAGACAGGGGTTGAGCAATCAGCCCCAGCATTTT | CATSRQGLSNQPQHF
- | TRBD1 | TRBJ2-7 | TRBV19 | TGTGCCAGTAGTTCGGACAGGGCAATCAACGAGCAGTACTTC | CASSSDRAINEQYF
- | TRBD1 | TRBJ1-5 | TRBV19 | TGTGCCAGTAGTAGACAGGGTAACAATCAGCCCCAGCATTTT | CASSRQGNNQPQHF